The rows below give T cell receptor beta chains drawn from one sample of a study of regulatory T cells in long-lasting Graves disease. TCRdb itself ran the multiplex PCR reads through MiXCR, one entry per CDR3 protein. Here the sample spans 400,000 to 450,000 distinct CDR3 sequences, roughly 17% being singletons. Another study also made use of these data, one on T cells in Graves' hyperthyroidism and ophthalmopathy.

The sequencing here drew on peripheral blood mononuclear cells (PBMCs), taken at new diagnosis, from a patient treated with antithyroid drugs. The receptor source for this set is a woman younger than 45 with Graves disease. The CDR3 runs from the conserved cysteine through the conserved F or W. D genes are given only for firm matches. Expanded clones get a size class; other rows say once, few or many, or leave the size out.

TRBD2 | many | TRBJ2-1 | TRBV18 | CASSTFLAGGLYNEQFF | TGTGCCAGCTCAACTTTTCTAGCGGGAGGGCTCTACAATGAGCAGTTCTTC
TRBD1 | NA | TRBJ1-4 | TRBV18 | CASSPPGTGRDEKLFF | TGTGCCAGCTCACCACCCGGGACAGGGCGGGATGAAAAACTGTTTTTT
NA | many | TRBJ2-7 | TRBV6-5 | CASSYSSYEQYF | TGTGCCAGCAGTTACTCGAGTTACGAGCAGTACTTC
TRBD2 | NA | TRBJ2-3 | TRBV7-8 | CASRPMRREGLTDTQYF | TGTGCCAGCAGGCCCATGAGGCGGGAGGGCCTAACAGATACGCAGTATTTT
TRBD2 | NA | TRBJ2-1 | TRBV15 | CATSRETSGRAGYNEQFF | TGTGCCACCAGCAGAGAAACTAGCGGGAGGGCCGGCTACAATGAGCAGTTCTTC
NA | NA | TRBJ2-7 | TRBV19 | CASSITGSKTYEQYF | TGTGCCAGTAGTATCACGGGATCCAAGACCTACGAGCAGTACTTC
TRBD2 | many | TRBJ2-4 | TRBV20-1 | CSAREGGGNIQYF | TGCAGTGCTAGAGAGGGCGGGGGGAACATTCAGTACTTC
NA | NA | TRBJ1-5 | TRBV6-2/TRBV6-3 | CASIETGGNQPQHF | TGTGCCAGCATCGAAACTGGGGGCAATCAGCCCCAGCATTTT
TRBD2 | many | TRBJ2-3 | TRBV24-1 | CATSDPGLAGAGTDTQYF | TGTGCCACCAGTGACCCCGGACTAGCGGGAGCGGGCACAGATACGCAGTATTTT
TRBD2 | many | TRBJ2-2 | TRBV5-1 | CASKVVGDSGRRTGELFF | TGCGCCAGCAAAGTTGTTGGGGATAGCGGGAGAAGGACCGGGGAGCTGTTTTTT
NA | NA | TRBJ2-5 | TRBV20-1 | CSVERAQETQYF | TGCAGTGTTGAGAGGGCACAAGAGACCCAGTACTTC
NA | NA | TRBJ2-1 | TRBV12-3/TRBV12-4 | CAGARGQHNEQFF | TGTGCCGGGGCCCGAGGGCAGCACAATGAGCAGTTCTTC
NA | many | TRBJ2-1 | TRBV27 | CASNDGVGSIEQFF | TGTGCCAGCAACGACGGGGTCGGCTCAATTGAGCAGTTCTTC
NA | many | TRBJ2-7 | TRBV3-1 | CASSQSDEQYF | TGTGCCAGCAGCCAGTCGGATGAGCAGTACTTC
NA | many | TRBJ2-7 | TRBV11-3 | CASRQVSGNYEQYF | TGTGCCAGCAGACAGGTATCCGGAAACTACGAGCAGTACTTC
NA | many | TRBJ1-5 | TRBV15 | CATSRDRGGQPQHF | TGTGCCACCAGCAGAGATCGGGGAGGGCAGCCCCAGCATTTT
NA | NA | TRBJ2-1 | TRBV27 | CASSKGNSEQFF | TGTGCCAGCAGTAAGGGGAACTCTGAGCAGTTCTTC
NA | NA | TRBJ2-7 | TRBV27 | CASSGGDVYEQYF | TGTGCCAGCAGTGGCGGGGACGTCTACGAGCAGTACTTC
NA | NA | TRBJ2-3 | TRBV6-1 | CASSTRDRGTPDTQYF | TGTGCCAGCAGTACTCGGGACCGGGGCACTCCAGATACGCAGTATTTT
NA | many | TRBJ2-2 | TRBV12-3/TRBV12-4 | CASSFRQSNTGELFF | TGTGCCAGCAGTTTCCGACAATCGAACACCGGGGAGCTGTTTTTT
NA | NA | TRBJ1-5 | TRBV16 | CASNKGDFDQPQHF | TGTGCCAGCAATAAGGGGGATTTTGATCAGCCCCAGCATTTT
NA | few | TRBJ2-7 | TRBV4-1 | CASSQVSQGGNEQYF | TGCGCCAGCAGCCAAGTTAGCCAGGGGGGTAACGAGCAGTACTTC
NA | NA | TRBJ1-6 | TRBV13 | CASSLGGGPYNSPLHF | TGTGCCAGCAGCTTAGGTGGGGGTCCCTATAATTCACCCCTCCACTTT
NA | NA | TRBJ1-1 | TRBV19 | CASSNPTENTEAFF | TGTGCCAGTAGTAACCCCACTGAGAACACTGAAGCTTTCTTT
NA | many | TRBJ1-1 | TRBV20-1 | CSARPGLTGDTEAFF | TGCAGTGCTAGGCCGGGACTCACCGGGGACACTGAAGCTTTCTTT
NA | NA | TRBJ2-7 | TRBV6-2/TRBV6-3 | CASDNGPYEQYF | TGTGCCAGCGATAACGGACCCTACGAGCAGTACTTC
NA | NA | TRBJ1-3 | TRBV29-1 | CSVEGGDSGNTIYF | TGCAGCGTTGAGGGAGGGGATTCTGGAAACACCATATATTTT
TRBD1 | many | TRBJ2-5 | TRBV5-1 | CASSSGQAPETQYF | TGTGCCAGCAGCTCGGGACAGGCACCGGAGACCCAGTACTTC
NA | NA | TRBJ1-2 | TRBV5-1 | CASSARGLLYGYTF | TGCGCCAGCAGCGCCCGGGGGCTGCTCTATGGCTACACCTTC
NA | many | TRBJ1-1 | TRBV10-1 | CASSDRSPGQGGTEAFF | TGCGCCAGCAGTGATCGATCTCCGGGGCAGGGTGGCACTGAAGCTTTCTTT
NA | many | TRBJ2-2 | TRBV4-3 | CASSQDTGTGELFF | TGCGCCAGCAGCCAAGATACGGGGACCGGGGAGCTGTTTTTT
NA | NA | TRBJ2-1 | TRBV6-2/TRBV6-3 | CASSKGQGGKQFF | TGTGCCAGCAGTAAAGGACAGGGAGGGAAGCAGTTCTTC
NA | NA | TRBJ2-2 | TRBV28 | CASSYSRSSGELFF | TGTGCCAGCAGTTATAGCCGCTCCTCCGGGGAGCTGTTTTTT
NA | many | TRBJ2-4 | TRBV20-1 | CSASPGGAKNIQYF | TGCAGTGCTAGTCCTGGCGGCGCCAAAAACATTCAGTACTTC
TRBD2 | many | TRBJ2-1 | TRBV20-1 | CSARDLAGRYNEQFF | TGCAGTGCTAGAGATCTAGCGGGAAGGTACAATGAGCAGTTCTTC
NA | many | TRBJ1-5 | TRBV27 | CASRGLGQPQHF | TGTGCCAGCAGGGGACTGGGACAGCCCCAGCATTTT
TRBD2 | NA | TRBJ2-3 | TRBV6-5 | CASSCTGLAAFATDTQYF | TGTGCCAGCAGTTGCACAGGACTAGCCGCTTTTGCCACAGATACGCAGTATTTT
TRBD1 | many | TRBJ2-7 | TRBV7-2 | CASSLSGTGPSEQYF | TGTGCCAGCAGCTTATCCGGGACAGGGCCTTCCGAGCAGTACTTC
NA | many | TRBJ1-6 | TRBV28 | CATARSQLDSPLHF | TGTGCCACGGCTAGATCTCAGCTCGATTCACCCCTCCACTTT
TRBD2 | NA | TRBJ2-2 | TRBV15 | CATTGTSGMFTGELFF | TGTGCCACCACCGGGACTAGCGGGATGTTCACCGGGGAGCTGTTTTTT